This T cell receptor (beta chain) was obtained from a study of Ad26.COV2.S vaccination and SARS-CoV-2 variants. The overall study: The study gave Ad26.COV2.S intramuscularly, once or twice 56 days apart. Study-level results: After vaccination, substantial breadth of spike-specific CD8+ and CD4+ responses was reported.

The treatment denotes: about 20 received Ad26.COV2.S at low or high dose, single or two shots; 5 received placebo; per-sample allocation not given. The investigators took samples on day 63 after the first vaccine or placebo injection. It was Wuhan-strain SARS-CoV-2 spike that the Ad26 vaccine vector expressed. Sequencing was performed with immunoSEQ multiplex PCR; in TCRdb, only in-frame clones are kept and a portion is missing. The sample has about 480,000 clones, 70% to 90% seen once. On this clone: The antigen is not known.

The sequence was collected from a person aged 18-65 years who received the Ad26.COV2.S COVID-19 vaccine or a placebo. The sample in question was peripheral blood, obtained in a trial of Ad26.COV2.S vaccine versus placebo.

The DNA of the CDR3 is TGTGCCAGCAGTGAAGCGGGGCGAGGAGCGGGAGCTTTGTACTTC. Translated, it gives CASSEAGRGAGALYF. The chain employs TRBV2 and TRBJ2-7; 8 bases agree with TRBD2. V gave up 0 bases and J gave up 12 bases; unmatched junction bases: 13. Germline V gives CDR1 SNHLY, CDR2 FYNNEI. The CDR3 has 15 amino acids.